This T cell receptor beta chain appears in the sequencing data of a study of shared clonotypes between healthy human individuals (dated by TCRdb to 2019 to 2021). At the level of the whole study: The cohort included three men and two women between 18 and 49 years of age. Per donor, three plates each were used for CD4 naive and CD4 memory, two for CD8 naive, and one for CD8 memory. Blood TCR repertoires of a handful of healthy adults were deeply sequenced to estimate repertoire size and the extent of clonotype sharing between individuals. Different laboratories and diverse techniques were used to prepare libraries and sequence TCR repertoires, to increase sequencing depth and limit assay-specific biases. Between about 0.9 and 8.9 billion PBMCs per donor were obtained by leukapheresis.

TCR CDR3 regions were amplified from genomic DNA by multiplex PCR using the deep immunoSEQ assay. Extracted genomic DNA from each cell subset was spread evenly across all wells of several immunoSEQ 96-well plates, with each plate serving as a replicate. For sorted subsets, around 200 ng genomic DNA, equal to 25,000 to 35,000 T cell genomes, was loaded into each replicate PCR. Purified libraries were measured with a Qubit 3.0 fluorometer, size-checked on a Bioanalyzer 2100, and measured again with the KAPA Library Quantification kit. A separate single-read 150-cycle Illumina NextSeq 550 flow cell was used to sequence each immunoSEQ 96-well plate. Per the authors' processing: Because the immunoSEQ output included only junctional sequences and no quality scores, the filtering could not be the same as the filtering used for full-length reads. Sequences were annotated with PyIR, a Python wrapper for IgBLAST v1.9, and V/J genes and CDR3 were assigned using IMGT germline references. Reads were removed for weak V/J assignments (E-value above 1e-6), missing CDR3, stop codons, out-of-frame junctions, or ambiguous translated residues. A V3J clonotype was defined by an identical inferred V gene, J gene, and CDR3 amino acid sequence. Percentage overlap between repertoires was calculated by dividing the number of shared unique clonotypes by the size of the smaller repertoire. Repertoire richness was assessed with RTK rarefaction, the Chao1 estimator, and Recon v2.1 estimates of unobserved clonotypes. Generation probabilities were computed with OLGA for all TCRbeta clonotypes obtained by the gDNA method from several donors. Drawn from immuneACCESS, this table holds only the in-frame rearrangements with V and J called that TCRdb kept. Clones are partly lost; checked studies trace under half to an unresolved V gene and leave the rest unexplained. D and trimming were read from the DNA, whereas the V and J calls and clone size are those reported in that table. In all, the sample holds around 200,000 clones, and around 63% of those were seen once. Roughly a tenth of the sample belongs to the ten largest clones.

Donors were healthy HIV-negative adults with no recently reported acute infections or vaccinations. Every donor was a Caucasian adult residing in Nashville, Tennessee, USA. Magnetic negative selection was used to enrich CD4+ T cells, after which naive cells were positively selected on CD45RA and the negative fraction became the memory subset. Blood was collected by leukapheresis, and PBMCs were isolated by Ficoll-Histopaque density gradient centrifugation and then cryopreserved in liquid nitrogen vapor phase. Purity and quantity of every magnetically sorted T cell population were checked by analytical flow cytometry. Genomic DNA was isolated from each sorted fraction and quantified by UV absorbance on a Nanodrop 2000c. The CDR3 measures 15 amino acids from cysteine to phenylalanine. CDR3 DNA only is kept here, 45 bases in frame from base 1. Between the V and J ends, shortened by 3 bases and 3 bases respectively, the junction contains 13 bases. From the germline V gene (reference sequence), CDR1 is LNHDA and CDR2 is SQIVND.

To note about this clone: The antigen it recognizes is unknown. The sample holds no much larger clone one base away, and base qualities are not on file.

The research as a whole found: Compared with non-shared clonotypes, the clonotypes found in all four sorted-subset donors had higher generation probabilities. Only blood was sampled, and tissue TCR repertoires likely differ from those in blood. Naive subsets generally had larger estimated clonotype richness than memory subsets. Because the study included only a small number of donors, the genetic and exposure-history diversity represented was limited. Pairwise subsampling indicated that sequencing depth was expected to affect the degree of clonotype sharing among donors. Incomplete sequencing was indicated by rarefaction of sorted-subset datasets, despite the large sequencing depth. Across a few donors, around 5% of naive CD4, roughly 3.5% of naive CD8, 2.3% of memory CD4, and around 0.4% of memory CD8 clonotypes were shared.

The sequence was obtained from a man younger than 45 in good health. The sample taken for sequencing was memory CD4+ T cells sorted from blood. What the cell subset or site label conveys for this sample: CD45RA-negative fraction. The chain is made from TRBV19 and TRBJ2-3; the best D guess is TRBD2, with 6 bases matching. The DNA is TGTGCCAGTAGTATTGGTGGGGGGATTACAGATACGCAGTATTTT. Its translation reads: CASSIGGGITDTQYF.